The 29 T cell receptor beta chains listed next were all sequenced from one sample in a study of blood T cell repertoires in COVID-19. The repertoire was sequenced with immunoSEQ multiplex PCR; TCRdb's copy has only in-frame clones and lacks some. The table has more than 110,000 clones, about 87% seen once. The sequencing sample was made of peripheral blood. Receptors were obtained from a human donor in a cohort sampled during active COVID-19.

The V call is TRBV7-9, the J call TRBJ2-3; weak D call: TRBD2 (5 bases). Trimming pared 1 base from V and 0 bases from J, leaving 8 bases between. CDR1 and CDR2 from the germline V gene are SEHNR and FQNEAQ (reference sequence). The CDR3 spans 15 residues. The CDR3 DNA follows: TGTGCCAGCAGCTTAGTGCGGGTTAGCACAGATACGCAGTATTTT. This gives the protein CASSLVRVSTDTQYF. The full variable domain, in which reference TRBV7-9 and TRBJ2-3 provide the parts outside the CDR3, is DTGVSQNPRHKITKRGQNVTFRCDPISEHNRLYWYRQTLGQGPEFLTYFQNEAQLEKSRLLSDRFSAERPKGSFSTLEIQRTEQGDSAMYLCASSLVRVSTDTQYFGPGTRLTVL.

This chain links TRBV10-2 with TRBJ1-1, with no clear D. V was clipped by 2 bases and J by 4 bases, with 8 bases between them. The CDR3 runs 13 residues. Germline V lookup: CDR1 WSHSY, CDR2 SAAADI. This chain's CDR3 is CASSEGRLTEAFF. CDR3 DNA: TGCGCCAGCAGTGAGGGCCGCCTCACTGAAGCTTTCTTT.

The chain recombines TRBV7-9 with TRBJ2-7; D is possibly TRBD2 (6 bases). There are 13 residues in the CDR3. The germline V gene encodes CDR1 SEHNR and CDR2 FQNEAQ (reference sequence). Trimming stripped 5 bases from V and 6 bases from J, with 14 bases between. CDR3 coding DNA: TGTGCCAGCAGCCCCATCCAGGGAGGCGAGCAGTACTTC. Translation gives CASSPIQGGEQYF.

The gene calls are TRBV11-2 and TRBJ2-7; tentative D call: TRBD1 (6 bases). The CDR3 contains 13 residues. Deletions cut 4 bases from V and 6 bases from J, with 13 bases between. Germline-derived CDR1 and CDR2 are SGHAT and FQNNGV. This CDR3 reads CASSSTGFGEQYF. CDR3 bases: TGTGCCAGCAGCTCCACAGGGTTCGGCGAGCAGTACTTC.

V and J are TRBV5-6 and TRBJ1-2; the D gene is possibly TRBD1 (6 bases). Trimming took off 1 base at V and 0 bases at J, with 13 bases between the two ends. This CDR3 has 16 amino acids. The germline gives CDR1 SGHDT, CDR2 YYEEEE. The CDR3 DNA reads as TGTGCCAGCAGCTTGCTACCCGGGACATCTAACTATGGCTACACCTTC. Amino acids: CASSLLPGTSNYGYTF.

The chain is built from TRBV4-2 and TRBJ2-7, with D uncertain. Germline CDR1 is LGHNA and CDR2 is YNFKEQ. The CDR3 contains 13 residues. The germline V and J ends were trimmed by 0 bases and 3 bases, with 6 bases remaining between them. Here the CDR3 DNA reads TGTGCCAGCAGCCAAGACCCAGACTACGAGCAGTACTTC. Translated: CASSQDPDYEQYF.

CDR3 in amino acids: CASSYVAGGSNEQFF. CDR3 DNA sequence: TGTGCCAGCAGTTACGTGGCGGGAGGCAGCAATGAGCAGTTCTTC. The chain carries TRBV6-5 and TRBJ2-1; 8 bases agree with TRBD2. CDR1 and CDR2 from the germline V gene are MNHEY and SVGAGI. The CDR3 runs to 15 residues. Unmatched junction bases numbered 6, after V lost 2 bases and J lost 6 bases.

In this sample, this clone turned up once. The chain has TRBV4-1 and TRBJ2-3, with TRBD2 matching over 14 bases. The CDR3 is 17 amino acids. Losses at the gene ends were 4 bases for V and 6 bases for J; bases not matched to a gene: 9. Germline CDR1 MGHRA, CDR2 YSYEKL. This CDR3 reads CASSLTTSGRAGDTQYF. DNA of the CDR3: TGCGCCAGCAGCCTCACGACTAGCGGGAGGGCCGGGGATACGCAGTATTTT.

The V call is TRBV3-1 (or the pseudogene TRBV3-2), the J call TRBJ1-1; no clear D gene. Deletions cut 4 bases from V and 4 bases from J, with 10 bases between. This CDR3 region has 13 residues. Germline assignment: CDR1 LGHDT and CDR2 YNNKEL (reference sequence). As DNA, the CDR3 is TGTGCCAGCAGCCCCACGACAACCACTGAAGCTTTCTTT. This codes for CASSPTTTTEAFF.

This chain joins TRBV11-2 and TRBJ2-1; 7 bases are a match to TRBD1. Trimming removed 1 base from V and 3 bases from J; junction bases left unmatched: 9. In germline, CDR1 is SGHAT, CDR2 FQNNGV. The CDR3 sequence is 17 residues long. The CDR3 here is CASSLGTGGVNYNEQFF. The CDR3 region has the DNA TGTGCCAGCAGCTTAGGGACAGGAGGAGTGAACTACAATGAGCAGTTCTTC.

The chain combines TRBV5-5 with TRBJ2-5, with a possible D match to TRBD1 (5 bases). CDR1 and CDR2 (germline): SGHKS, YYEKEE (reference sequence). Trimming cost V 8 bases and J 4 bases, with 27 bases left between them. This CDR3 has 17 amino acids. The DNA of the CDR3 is TGTGCCAGTTGCCGGTTTGGGGCACAAGTCAGAGGAGAGACCCAGTACTTC. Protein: CASCRFGAQVRGETQYF. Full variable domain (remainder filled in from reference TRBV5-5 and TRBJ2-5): DAGVTQSPTHLIKTRGQQVTLRCSPISGHKSVSWYQQVLGQGPQFIFQYYEKEERGRGNFPDRFSARQFPNYSSELNVNALLLGDSALYLCASCRFGAQVRGETQYFGPGTRLLVL.

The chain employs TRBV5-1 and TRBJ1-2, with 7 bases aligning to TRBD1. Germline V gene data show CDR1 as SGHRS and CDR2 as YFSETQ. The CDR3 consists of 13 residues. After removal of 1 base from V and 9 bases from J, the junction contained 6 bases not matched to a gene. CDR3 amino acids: CASSLWDSSSYTF. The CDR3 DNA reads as TGCGCCAGCAGCTTGTGGGACAGCAGTAGCTACACCTTC.

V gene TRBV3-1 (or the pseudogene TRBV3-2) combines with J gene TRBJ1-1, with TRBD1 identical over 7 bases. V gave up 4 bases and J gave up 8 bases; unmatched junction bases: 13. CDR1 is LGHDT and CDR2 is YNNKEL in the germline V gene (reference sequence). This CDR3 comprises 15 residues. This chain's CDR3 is CASSPSTGSQGEAFF. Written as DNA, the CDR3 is TGTGCCAGCAGCCCCTCGACAGGGTCACAAGGAGAAGCTTTCTTT.

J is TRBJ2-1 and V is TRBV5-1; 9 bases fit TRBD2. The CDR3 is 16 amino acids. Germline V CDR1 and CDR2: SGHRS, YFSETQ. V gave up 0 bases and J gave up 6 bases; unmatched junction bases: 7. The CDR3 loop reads CASSLVWSGGPNEQFF. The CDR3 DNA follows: TGCGCCAGCAGCTTGGTATGGAGCGGGGGGCCCAATGAGCAGTTCTTC.

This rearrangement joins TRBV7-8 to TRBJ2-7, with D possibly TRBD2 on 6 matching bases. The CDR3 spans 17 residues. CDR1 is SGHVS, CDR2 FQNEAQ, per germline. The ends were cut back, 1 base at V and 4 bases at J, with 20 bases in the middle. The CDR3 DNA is TGTGCCAGCAGCTTAGAGACCTCGGGAGAAGTTTTGTACGAGCAGTACTTC. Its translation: CASSLETSGEVLYEQYF.

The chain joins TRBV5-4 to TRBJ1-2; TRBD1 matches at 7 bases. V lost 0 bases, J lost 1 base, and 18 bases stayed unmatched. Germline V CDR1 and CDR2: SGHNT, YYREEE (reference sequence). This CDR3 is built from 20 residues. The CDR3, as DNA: TGTGCCAGCAGCTTGGATCCCTCGGAGGGGGCCACAAGCTTTAACTATGGCTACACCTTC. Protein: CASSLDPSEGATSFNYGYTF.

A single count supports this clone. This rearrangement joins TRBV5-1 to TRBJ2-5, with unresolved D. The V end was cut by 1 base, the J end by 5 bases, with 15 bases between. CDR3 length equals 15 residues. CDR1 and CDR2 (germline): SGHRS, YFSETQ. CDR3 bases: TGCGCCAGCAGCTTGCACAAGTTGCTCGGGGAGACCCAGTACTTC. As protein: CASSLHKLLGETQYF.

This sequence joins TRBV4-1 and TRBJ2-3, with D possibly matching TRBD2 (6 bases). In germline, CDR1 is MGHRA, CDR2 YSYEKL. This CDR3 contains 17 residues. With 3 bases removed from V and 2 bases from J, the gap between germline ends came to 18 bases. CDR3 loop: CASSQGPTSGYTDTQYF. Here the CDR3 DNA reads TGCGCCAGCAGCCAGGGCCCGACTAGTGGATACACAGATACGCAGTATTTT.

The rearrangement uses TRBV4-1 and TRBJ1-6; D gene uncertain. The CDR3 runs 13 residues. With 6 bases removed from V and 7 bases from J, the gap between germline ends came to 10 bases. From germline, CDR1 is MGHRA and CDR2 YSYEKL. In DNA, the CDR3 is TGCGCCAGCAGACACTTGGGCAATTCACCCCTCCACTTT. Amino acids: CASRHLGNSPLHF.

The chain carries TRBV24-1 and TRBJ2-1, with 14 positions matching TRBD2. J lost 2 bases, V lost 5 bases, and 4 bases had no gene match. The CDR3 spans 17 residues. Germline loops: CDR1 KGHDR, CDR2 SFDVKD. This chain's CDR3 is CATSGRLAGGTYNEQFF. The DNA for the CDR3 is TGTGCCACCAGTGGGAGACTAGCGGGAGGGACCTACAATGAGCAGTTCTTC.

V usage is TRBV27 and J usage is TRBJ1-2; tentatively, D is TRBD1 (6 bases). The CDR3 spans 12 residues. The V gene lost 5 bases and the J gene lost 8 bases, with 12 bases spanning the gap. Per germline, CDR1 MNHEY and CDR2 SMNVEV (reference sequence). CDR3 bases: TGTGCCAGCAGTGCCCCACAGGGAGGCTACACCTTC. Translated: CASSAPQGGYTF.

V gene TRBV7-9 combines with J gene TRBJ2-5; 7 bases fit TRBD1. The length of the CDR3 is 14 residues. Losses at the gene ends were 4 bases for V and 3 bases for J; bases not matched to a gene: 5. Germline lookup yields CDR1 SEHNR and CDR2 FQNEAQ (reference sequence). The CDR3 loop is CASSSPGQKETQYF. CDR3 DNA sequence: TGTGCCAGCAGCTCCCCGGGACAGAAAGAGACCCAGTACTTC.

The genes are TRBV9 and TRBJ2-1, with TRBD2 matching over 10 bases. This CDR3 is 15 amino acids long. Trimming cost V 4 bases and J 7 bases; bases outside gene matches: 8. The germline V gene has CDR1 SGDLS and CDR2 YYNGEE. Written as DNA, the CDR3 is TGTGCCAGCAGCTCGGGACTAGCGTCTATTAATGAGCAGTTCTTC. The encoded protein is CASSSGLASINEQFF.

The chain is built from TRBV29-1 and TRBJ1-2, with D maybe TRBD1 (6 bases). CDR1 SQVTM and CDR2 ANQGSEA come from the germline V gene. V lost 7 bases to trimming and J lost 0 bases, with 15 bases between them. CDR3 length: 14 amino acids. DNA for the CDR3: TGCAGCGCCGTTAGGGACACCTCTAACTATGGCTACACCTTC. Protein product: CSAVRDTSNYGYTF.

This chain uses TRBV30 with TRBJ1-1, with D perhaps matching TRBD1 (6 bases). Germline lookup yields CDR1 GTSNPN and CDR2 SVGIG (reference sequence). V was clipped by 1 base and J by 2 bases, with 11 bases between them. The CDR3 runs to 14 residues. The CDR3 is CAWSAGAHNTEAFF. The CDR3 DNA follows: TGTGCCTGGAGTGCAGGGGCCCATAACACTGAAGCTTTCTTT.

The CDR3 DNA reads TGTGCCAGCAGTTTATCGAGCCTGCCGGGCACAGATACGCAGTATTTT. It translates to CASSLSSLPGTDTQYF. The genes are TRBV27 and TRBJ2-3, with no clear D. Germline V CDR1 and CDR2: MNHEY, SMNVEV (reference sequence). The CDR3 totals 16 residues. Trimming cost V 0 bases and J 1 base, with 11 bases left between them.

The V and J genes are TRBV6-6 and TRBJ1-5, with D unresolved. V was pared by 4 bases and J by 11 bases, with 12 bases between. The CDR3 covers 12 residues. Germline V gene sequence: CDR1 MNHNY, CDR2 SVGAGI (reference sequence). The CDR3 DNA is TGTGCCAGCAGTTCCGACTCCGCAGCCCAGCATTTT. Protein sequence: CASSSDSAAQHF.

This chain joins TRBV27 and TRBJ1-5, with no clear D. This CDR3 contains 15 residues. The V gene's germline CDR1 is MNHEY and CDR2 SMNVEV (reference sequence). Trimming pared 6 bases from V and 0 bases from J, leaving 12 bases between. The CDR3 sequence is CASRRSGSSNQPQHF. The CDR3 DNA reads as TGTGCCAGCAGGAGGTCGGGGTCTAGCAATCAGCCCCAGCATTTT.

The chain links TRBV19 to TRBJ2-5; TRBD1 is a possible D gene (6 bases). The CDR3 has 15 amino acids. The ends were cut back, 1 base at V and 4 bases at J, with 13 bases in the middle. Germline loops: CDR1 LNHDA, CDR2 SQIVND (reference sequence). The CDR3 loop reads CASSIVQGGGETQYF. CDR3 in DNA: TGTGCCAGTAGTATAGTACAGGGTGGAGGAGAGACCCAGTACTTC.